This T cell receptor (beta chain) appears in the sequencing data of a study of regulatory T cells in long-lasting Graves disease. This clonotype was picked up many times. This CDR3 region has 15 residues. J was trimmed by 3 bases and V by 6 bases; bases with no gene match: 8. Time point: newly diagnosed GD, antithyroid drugs for less than 3 months. From PBMCs, RNA was extracted and then used to make the TCR library. To make TCR beta libraries, researchers used iRepertoire HTBI primers and Arm-PCR of CDR3 regions. A single record per CDR3 protein comes from TCRdb applying MiXCR to the multiplex PCR reads. The sample has approximately 390,000 distinct CDR3 sequences, about 17% seen once; the top ten hold around 20%. A further study also used this sample, focusing on T cells in Graves' hyperthyroidism and ophthalmopathy.

The gene calls are TRBV12-3 or TRBV12-4 and TRBJ1-1; 9 nucleotides align to TRBD1. This TCR came from a woman aged 18-29 years with Graves disease. The sample was peripheral blood mononuclear cells (PBMCs), taken at new diagnosis, from a patient treated with antithyroid drugs. The chain's CDR3 is CASRRTGGNYTEAFF. In DNA form, the CDR3 reads TGTGCCAGCAGACGAACAGGGGGCAATTACACTGAAGCTTTCTTT.